This T cell receptor (beta chain) was retrieved from a study of identical twins. TCRdb passed the 5' RACE reads through MiXCR, listing each CDR3 protein once. The profile covers about 660,000 distinct CDR3 sequences, with roughly 8% appearing a single time and around 0.98% taken by the ten largest. Germline lookup yields CDR1 MNHNS and CDR2 SASEGT. This CDR3 is 15 amino acids long. V lost 7 bases and J lost 8, with 21 bases in between. Everyone who gave samples was a healthy Caucasian. This sample was shared with a second study, whose subject was yellow fever vaccine responses in identical twins.

This chain joins TRBV6-1 and TRBJ2-1; D might be TRBD1 (6 bases). The sequenced sample consisted of PBMCs. This TCR derives from a woman in her late teens or twenties in good health. This chain's CDR3 is CASNLNMGAHDEQFF. The CDR3 nucleotides read TGTGCCAGCAATCTGAACATGGGGGCGCACGATGAGCAGTTCTTC.